This T cell receptor beta chain emerged from a study of STAT5B mutations in CD4+ large granular lymphocyte leukemia. Measured with immunoSEQ multiplex PCR; TCRdb has only the in-frame clones, and not every one. The sample records about 31,000 clones, about 88% being singletons. Deletions cut 2 bases from V and 0 bases from J, with 10 bases between. The germline gives CDR1 SGHRS, CDR2 YFSETQ. This CDR3 has 15 residues. This chain joins TRBV5-1 and TRBJ2-3; D is undetermined. The origin of this receptor is a human donor in good health. Material for sequencing was CD4+ T cells from blood buffy coats. The CDR3 DNA is TGCGCCAGCAGCTTAGCGACTCCTAGCACAGATACGCAGTATTTT. Translating it yields CASSLATPSTDTQYF.